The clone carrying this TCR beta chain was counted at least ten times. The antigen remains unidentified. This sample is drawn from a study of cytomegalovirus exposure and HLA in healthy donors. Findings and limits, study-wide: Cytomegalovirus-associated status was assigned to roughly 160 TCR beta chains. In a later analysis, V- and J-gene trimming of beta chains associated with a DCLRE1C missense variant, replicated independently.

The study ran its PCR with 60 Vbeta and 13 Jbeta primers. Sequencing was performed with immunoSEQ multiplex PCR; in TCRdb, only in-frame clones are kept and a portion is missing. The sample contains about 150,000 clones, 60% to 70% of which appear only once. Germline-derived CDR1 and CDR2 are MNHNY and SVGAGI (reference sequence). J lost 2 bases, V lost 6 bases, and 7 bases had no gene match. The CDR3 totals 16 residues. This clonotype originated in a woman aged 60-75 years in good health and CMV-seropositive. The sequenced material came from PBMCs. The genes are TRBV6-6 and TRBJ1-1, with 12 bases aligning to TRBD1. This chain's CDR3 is CASRNQGQGANTEAFF. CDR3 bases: TGTGCCAGCAGAAACCAGGGACAGGGGGCCAACACTGAAGCTTTCTTT.